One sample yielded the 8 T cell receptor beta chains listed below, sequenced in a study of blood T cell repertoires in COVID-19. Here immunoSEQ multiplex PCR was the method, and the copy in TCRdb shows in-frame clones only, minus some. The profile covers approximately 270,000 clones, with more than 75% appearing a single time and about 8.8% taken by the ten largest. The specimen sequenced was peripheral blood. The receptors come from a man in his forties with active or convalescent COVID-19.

DNA for the CDR3: TGTGCCAGTAATCAGGATGGAAATCAGCCCCAGCATTTT. It codes for CASNQDGNQPQHF. The chain couples TRBV19 to TRBJ1-5; D not resolved. CDR3 length equals 13 residues. Germline V gene lookup returns CDR1 LNHDA and CDR2 SQIVND (reference sequence). Between the trimmed V and J ends, which lost 7 bases and 4 bases, there was a span of 11 bases.

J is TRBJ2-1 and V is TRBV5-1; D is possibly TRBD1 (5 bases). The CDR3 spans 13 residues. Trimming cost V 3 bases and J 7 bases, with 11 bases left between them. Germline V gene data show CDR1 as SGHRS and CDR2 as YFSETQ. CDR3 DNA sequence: TGCGCCAGCAGCTGGGGCGTTTGGAATGAGCAGTTCTTC. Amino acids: CASSWGVWNEQFF.

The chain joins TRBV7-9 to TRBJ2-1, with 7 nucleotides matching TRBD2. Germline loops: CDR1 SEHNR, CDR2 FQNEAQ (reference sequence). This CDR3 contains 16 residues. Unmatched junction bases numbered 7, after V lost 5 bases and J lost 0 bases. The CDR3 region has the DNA TGTGCCAGCAGCGTAAGCTGGGAGGGCTCCTACAATGAGCAGTTCTTC. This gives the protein CASSVSWEGSYNEQFF.

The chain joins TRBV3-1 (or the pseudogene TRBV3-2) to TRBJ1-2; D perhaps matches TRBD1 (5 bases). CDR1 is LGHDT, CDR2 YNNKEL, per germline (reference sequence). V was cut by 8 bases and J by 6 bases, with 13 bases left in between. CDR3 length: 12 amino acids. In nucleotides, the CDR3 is TGTGCCAGCGACGCCGGGGGACATGGCTACACCTTC. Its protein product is CASDAGGHGYTF.

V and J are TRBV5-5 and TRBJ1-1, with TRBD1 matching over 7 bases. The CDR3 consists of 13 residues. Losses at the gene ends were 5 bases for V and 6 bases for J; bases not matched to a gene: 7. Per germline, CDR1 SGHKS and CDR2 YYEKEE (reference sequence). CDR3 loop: CASSPTGVPEAFF. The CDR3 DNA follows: TGTGCCAGCAGTCCCACAGGGGTCCCTGAAGCTTTCTTT. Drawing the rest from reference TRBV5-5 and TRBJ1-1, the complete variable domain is DAGVTQSPTHLIKTRGQQVTLRCSPISGHKSVSWYQQVLGQGPQFIFQYYEKEERGRGNFPDRFSARQFPNYSSELNVNALLLGDSALYLCASSPTGVPEAFFGQGTRLTVV.

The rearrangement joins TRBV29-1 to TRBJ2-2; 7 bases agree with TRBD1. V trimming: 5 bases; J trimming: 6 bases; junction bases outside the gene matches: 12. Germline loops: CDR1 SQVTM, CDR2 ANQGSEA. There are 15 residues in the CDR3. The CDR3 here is CSVYGVQGVPGELFF. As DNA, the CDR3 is TGCAGCGTTTATGGGGTTCAGGGGGTCCCCGGGGAGCTGTTTTTT.

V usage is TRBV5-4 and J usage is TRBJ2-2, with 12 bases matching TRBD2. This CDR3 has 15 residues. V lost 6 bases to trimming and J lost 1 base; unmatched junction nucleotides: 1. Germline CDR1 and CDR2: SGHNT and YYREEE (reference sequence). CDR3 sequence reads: CASTTSGGNTGELFF. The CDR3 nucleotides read TGTGCCAGCACGACTAGCGGGGGGAACACCGGGGAGCTGTTTTTT.

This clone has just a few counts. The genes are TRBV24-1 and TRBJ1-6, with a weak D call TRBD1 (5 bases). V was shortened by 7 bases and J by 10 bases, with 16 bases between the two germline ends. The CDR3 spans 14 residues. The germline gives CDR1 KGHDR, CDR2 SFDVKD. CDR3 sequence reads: CATSRGGAGSPLHF. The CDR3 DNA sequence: TGTGCCACCAGCCGGGGCGGGGCGGGGTCACCCCTCCACTTT.